This entry is about one TCR beta chain. Its specificity is not known. It was with random hexamers that 0.5 to 1 ug RNA was reverse transcribed. An immunoSEQ multiplex PCR amplified TCR beta CDR3 over 54 Vbeta and 13 Jbeta. TCRdb processed the immunoSEQ multiplex PCR reads anew with MiXCR; each CDR3 protein has one entry. This table holds around 170,000 distinct CDR3 sequences, roughly nine tenths found once. Germline loops: CDR1 MNHNS, CDR2 SASEGT. The CDR3 totals 14 residues. V was cut by 4 bases and J by 1 base, with 10 bases left in between. This sample was taken from a study of CD8 T cells in Susac syndrome. Findings of the study overall: The study recognized that the number of individuals in its TCR sequencing and HLA analysis was relatively small.

The sequenced target, TCR beta, came from blood CD8+ and CD4+ T cells. Matched for age and sex, the controls were healthy donors. Sample: CD4+ T cells from PBMCs. This sequence originates from a human donor in good health. The rearrangement links TRBV6-1 to TRBJ1-1; D is undetermined. The CDR3 spells CASSVYRPNTEAFF. CDR3 nucleotide sequence: TGTGCCAGCAGTGTCTATCGGCCGAACACTGAAGCTTTCTTT.